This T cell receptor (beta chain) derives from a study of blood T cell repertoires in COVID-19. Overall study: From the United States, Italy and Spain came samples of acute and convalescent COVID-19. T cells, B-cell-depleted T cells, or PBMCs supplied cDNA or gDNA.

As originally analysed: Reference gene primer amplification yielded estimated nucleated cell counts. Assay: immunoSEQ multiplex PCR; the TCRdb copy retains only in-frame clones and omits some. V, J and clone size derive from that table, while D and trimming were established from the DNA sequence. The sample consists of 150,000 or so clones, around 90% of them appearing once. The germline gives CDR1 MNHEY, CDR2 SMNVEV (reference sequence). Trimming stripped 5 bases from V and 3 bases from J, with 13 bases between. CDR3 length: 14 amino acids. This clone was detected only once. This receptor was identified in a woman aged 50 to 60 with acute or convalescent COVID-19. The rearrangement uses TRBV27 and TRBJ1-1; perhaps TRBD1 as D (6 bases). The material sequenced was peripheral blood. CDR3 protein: CASSPQGRDTEAFF. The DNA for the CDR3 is TGTGCCAGCAGTCCTCAGGGGAGGGACACTGAAGCTTTCTTT.